The present T cell receptor beta chain was sequenced within a study of T cell repertoires in cytomegalovirus infection. In the study overall: TCR beta signatures that were public indicated CMV infection and matching HLA type.

Notes on this clonotype: As yet, its antigen is unknown.

Study observations and caveats: The response measured ex vivo was dominated by TCR beta clonotypes (HLA-C-restricted and CMV-specific).

One entry per CDR3 protein, called by TCRdb with MiXCR from the reads. This table has around 240,000 distinct CDR3 sequences, approximately 24% appearing once. The CDR3 runs 14 residues. Trimming removed 5 bases from V and 5 bases from J, with 16 bases in between. The receptor was isolated from a human donor in good health (CMV status not recorded). Some clones in this sample may be carry-over from other donors' samples. The sequenced sample consisted of CD8+ T cells from PBMCs. The chain employs TRBV12-3 or TRBV12-4 and TRBJ2-7; D is unclear. The CDR3 sequence is CASSVDLFVDEQYF. CDR3 in DNA: TGTGCCAGCAGTGTGGACCTGTTCGTTGACGAGCAGTACTTC.